The source of this T cell receptor (beta chain) is a study of blood T cells in healthy people across ages. Regarding the study as a whole: Leaving the PBMCs unsorted stopped any conclusive comparison of naive versus antigen-experienced cells.

It was with a sample-barcoded 5' primer and a J-beta primer mix that a second PCR of roughly 7 to 12 cycles was run. Via MiXCR, TCRdb re-called the 5' RACE reads, giving one row per CDR3 protein. The repertoire holds about 1.4 million distinct CDR3 sequences, with roughly 64% as singletons. Trimming left V 5 bases short and J 6 bases short, with 11 bases between. The CDR3 contains 13 residues. A word on this clonotype: No antigen is known for it.

This clonotype was obtained from a man between 18 and 35 years old in good health. Sequenced sample: blood. The rearrangement joins TRBV12-3 or TRBV12-4 to TRBJ2-1; perhaps D is TRBD1 or TRBD2 (5 bases each). The chain's CDR3 is CASSPEGLNEQFF. CDR3 nucleotides: TGTGCCAGCAGTCCCGAGGGGCTCAATGAGCAGTTCTTC.